A selection of T cell receptor beta chains follows, all from one sample in a study of cytomegalovirus exposure and HLA in healthy donors. The method was immunoSEQ multiplex PCR; TCRdb's version includes in-frame clones alone and lacks a portion of them. The data contain about 190,000 clones, around four fifths of them singletons. Sequenced input: PBMCs. These receptors were collected from a woman in her thirties or forties in good health and CMV-seronegative. Each CDR3 is given with its conserved first and last residue.

j_call v_call cdr3_aa
TRBJ1-5 TRBV19 CASSRGTGVNQPQHF
TRBJ1-4 TRBV21-1 CASSTLVEKLFF
TRBJ2-3 TRBV18 CASSSYSTDTQYF
TRBJ2-3 TRBV11-2 CASSLEAYTDTQYF
TRBJ2-7 TRBV19 CASSPSYPDNTYEQYF
TRBJ1-1 TRBV7-2 CASSLGQGKNTEAFF
TRBJ1-5 TRBV5-8 CASSRQGNQPQHF
TRBJ1-3 TRBV7-3 CASSLSGTVGGNTIYF
TRBJ1-2 TRBV27 CASRGTVRDGYTF
TRBJ2-3 TRBV30 CAWGTGGTDTQYF
TRBJ2-1 TRBV30 CARRLAGGPNNEQFF
TRBJ2-4 TRBV5-6 CASSLQGAGKNIQYF
TRBJ1-2 TRBV19 CASRPQGLIIYGYTF
TRBJ2-3 TRBV5-1 CASSPGQGADTQYF
TRBJ2-7 TRBV7-8 CASSLGQGSSYEQYF
TRBJ2-1 TRBV9 CASSVGPSRNEQFF
TRBJ2-3 TRBV6-1 CASSDGAGVDTQYF
. TRBV7-8 CASSPRREGYEQYF
TRBJ2-1 TRBV5-6 CASSLRIGLAGRGNEQFF
TRBJ2-7 TRBV5-6 CASSTRVSYSFNEQYF
TRBJ2-3 TRBV19 CASSLGGRTDTQYF
TRBJ2-7 TRBV2 CASVGQVNYEQYF
TRBJ1-4 TRBV15 CATSTNGQGSNEKLFF
TRBJ2-5 TRBV6-5 CASSYSTSGRETQYF
TRBJ2-1 TRBV11-3 CASSPGTSGTNEQFF